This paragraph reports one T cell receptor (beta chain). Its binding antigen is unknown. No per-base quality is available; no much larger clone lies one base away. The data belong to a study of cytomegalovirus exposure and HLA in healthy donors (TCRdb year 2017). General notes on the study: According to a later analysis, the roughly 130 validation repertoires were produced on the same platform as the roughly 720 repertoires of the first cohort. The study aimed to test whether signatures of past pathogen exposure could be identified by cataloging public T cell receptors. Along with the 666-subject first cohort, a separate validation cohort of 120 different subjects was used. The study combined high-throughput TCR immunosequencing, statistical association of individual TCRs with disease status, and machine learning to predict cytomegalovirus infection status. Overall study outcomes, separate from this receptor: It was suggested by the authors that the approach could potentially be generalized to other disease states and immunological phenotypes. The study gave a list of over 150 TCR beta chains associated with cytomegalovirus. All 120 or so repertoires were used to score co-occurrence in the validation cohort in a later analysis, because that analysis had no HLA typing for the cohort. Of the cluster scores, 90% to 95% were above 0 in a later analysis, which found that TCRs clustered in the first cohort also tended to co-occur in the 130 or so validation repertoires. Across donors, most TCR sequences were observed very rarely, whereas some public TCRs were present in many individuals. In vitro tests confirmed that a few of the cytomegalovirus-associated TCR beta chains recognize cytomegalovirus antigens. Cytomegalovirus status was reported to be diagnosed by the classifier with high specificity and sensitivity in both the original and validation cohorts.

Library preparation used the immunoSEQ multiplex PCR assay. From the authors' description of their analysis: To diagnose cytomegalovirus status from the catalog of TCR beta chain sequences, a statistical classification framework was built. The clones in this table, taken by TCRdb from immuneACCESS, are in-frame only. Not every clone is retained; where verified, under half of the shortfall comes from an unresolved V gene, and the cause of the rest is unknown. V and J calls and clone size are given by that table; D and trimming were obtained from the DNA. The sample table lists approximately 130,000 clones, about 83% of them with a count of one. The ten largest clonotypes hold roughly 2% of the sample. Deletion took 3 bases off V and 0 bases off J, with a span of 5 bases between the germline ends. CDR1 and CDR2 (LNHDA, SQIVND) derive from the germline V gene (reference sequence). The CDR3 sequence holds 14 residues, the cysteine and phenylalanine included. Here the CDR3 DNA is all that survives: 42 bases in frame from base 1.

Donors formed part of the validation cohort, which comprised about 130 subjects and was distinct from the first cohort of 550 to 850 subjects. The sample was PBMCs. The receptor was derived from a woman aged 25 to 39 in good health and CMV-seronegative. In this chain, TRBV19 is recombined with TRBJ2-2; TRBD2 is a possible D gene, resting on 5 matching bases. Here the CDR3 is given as CASSIGANTGELFF. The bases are TGTGCCAGTAGTATCGGGGCGAACACCGGGGAGCTGTTTTTT. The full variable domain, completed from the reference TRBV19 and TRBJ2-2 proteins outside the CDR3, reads DGGITQSPKYLFRKEGQNVTLSCEQNLNHDAMYWYRQDPGQGLRLIYYSQIVNDFQKGDIAEGYSVSREKKESFPLTVTSAQKNPTAFYLCASSIGANTGELFFGEGSRLTVL.